These 26 T cell receptor beta chains originate from one sample sequenced in a study of T cell responses to AZD1222 COVID-19 vaccine (dated by TCRdb to the early 2020s). The library was built by means of the immunoSEQ multiplex PCR assay. Not all clones reach the TCRdb copy of this immuneACCESS table, which keeps in-frame sequences only. Checked studies attribute under half of the gap to unresolved V genes and leave the rest unexplained. Present in this sample are about 130,000 clones, 88% of which were seen just once. Jointly, the top ten make up around a sixth of the sample. The meaning of the sample's time point label: baseline before first vaccination. This specimen's treatment or condition label, per the study, means: meningococcal conjugate vaccine given as trial control. The sequences come from peripheral blood, collected on day 0 of MenACWY control vaccination. The receptor set was obtained from an adult in good health.

The rearrangement uses TRBV5-1 and TRBJ1-2; D is unclear. Germline V gene data show CDR1 as SGHRS and CDR2 as YFSETQ. The CDR3 is made up of 14 amino acids. The V end lost 2 bases, the J end lost 4 bases, and 12 bases lay between the germline ends. CDR3 sequence (DNA): TGCGCCAGCAGCTTATTGACCGAGGGCTATGGCTACACCTTC. Its protein is CASSLLTEGYGYTF.

The chain uses TRBV5-1 and TRBJ1-1; D unclear. The CDR3 loop spans 15 amino acids. CDR1 is SGHRS and CDR2 is YFSETQ in the germline V gene. V was trimmed by 4 bases and J by 1 base, leaving 14 bases between them. CDR3 coding DNA: TGCGCCAGCAGCCCCCTTGACATGACGAACACTGAAGCTTTCTTT. Translation gives CASSPLDMTNTEAFF. Based on the CDR3 plus reference TRBV5-1 and TRBJ1-1, the full variable domain is KAGVTQTPRYLIKTRGQQVTLSCSPISGHRSVSWYQQTPGQGLQFLFEYFSETQRNKGNFPGRFSGRQFSNSRSEMNVSTLELGDSALYLCASSPLDMTNTEAFFGQGTRLTVV.

This chain uses TRBV7-3 with TRBJ2-3; 7 bases fit TRBD2. CDR1 is SGHTA, CDR2 FQGTGA, per germline. After removal of 4 bases from V and 0 bases from J, the junction contained 4 bases not matched to a gene. The CDR3 contains 15 residues. CDR3 nucleotide sequence: TGTGCCAGCAGCTCGAAGCGGGGTAGCACAGATACGCAGTATTTT. Translated, it gives CASSSKRGSTDTQYF.

The rearrangement uses TRBV5-1 and TRBJ1-1; TRBD1 agrees at 9 bases. Per germline, CDR1 SGHRS and CDR2 YFSETQ. V lost 5 bases, J lost 2 bases, and 10 bases stayed unmatched. CDR3 length: 16 residues. In DNA, the CDR3 is TGCGCCAGCAGTTTTGGGACAGGGAGGGTTAACACTGAAGCTTTCTTT. This sequence encodes CASSFGTGRVNTEAFF. Full variable domain (outside the CDR3, taken from reference TRBV5-1 and TRBJ1-1): KAGVTQTPRYLIKTRGQQVTLSCSPISGHRSVSWYQQTPGQGLQFLFEYFSETQRNKGNFPGRFSGRQFSNSRSEMNVSTLELGDSALYLCASSFGTGRVNTEAFFGQGTRLTVV.

The chain carries TRBV6-5 and TRBJ2-5, with 7 nucleotides matching TRBD1. Germline V CDR1 and CDR2: MNHEY, SVGAGI. Trimming took 8 bases from V and 6 from J; bases not matched to a gene: 12. This CDR3 region has 14 residues. CDR3 amino acids: CASFPDRSKKTQYF. DNA of the CDR3: TGTGCCAGCTTTCCGGACAGGTCTAAAAAGACCCAGTACTTC.

This clone was seen only once. The chain recombines TRBV27 with TRBJ1-2; D gene uncertain. CDR3 length equals 14 residues. Trimming took off 7 bases at V and 3 bases at J, with 15 bases between the two ends. CDR1 and CDR2 (germline): MNHEY, SMNVEV (reference sequence). The CDR3 DNA reads as TGTGCCAGCATTAGGGATTCCGCGGACTATGGCTACACCTTC. It specifies CASIRDSADYGYTF.

The chain is built from TRBV11-2 and TRBJ2-7, with D perhaps matching TRBD1 (6 bases). The CDR3 is 15 residues long. Germline CDR1 is SGHAT and CDR2 is FQNNGV. The V and J ends lost 5 bases and 3 bases respectively, with 17 bases between them. The CDR3 reads CASSAPRTGHYEQYF. CDR3 nucleotides: TGTGCCAGCAGCGCACCCAGGACGGGACACTACGAGCAGTACTTC.

The chain has TRBV11-3 and TRBJ2-3; D may be TRBD1 or TRBD2 (5 bases each). Trimming removed 5 bases from V and 2 bases from J, with 8 bases in between. This CDR3 has 13 residues. CDR1 and CDR2 from the germline V gene are SGHNT and YENEEA. This chain's CDR3 is CASSPGPTDTQYF. The CDR3 DNA follows: TGTGCCAGCAGCCCGGGGCCCACAGATACGCAGTATTTT.

The chain carries TRBV29-1 and TRBJ1-1, with D possibly TRBD1 on 5 matching bases. Trimming took off 3 bases at V and 3 bases at J, with 23 bases between the two ends. This CDR3 spans 17 amino acids. Germline V CDR1 and CDR2: SQVTM, ANQGSEA. This chain's CDR3 is CSVEGVSQEGADTEAFF. For the CDR3, the DNA is TGCAGCGTTGAGGGCGTCTCCCAAGAAGGGGCGGACACTGAAGCTTTCTTT.

The rearrangement links TRBV12-5 to TRBJ1-1; possibly TRBD1 for D (5 bases). Trimming cost V 8 bases and J 3 bases, with 10 bases left between them. This CDR3 has 12 residues. From germline, CDR1 is LGHNT and CDR2 FRNRAP. The CDR3 DNA reads TGTGCTAGTCGGGACGGCGACACTGAAGCTTTCTTT. Its translation: CASRDGDTEAFF. The full variable domain, with the rest looked up from reference TRBV12-5 and TRBJ1-1, is DARVTQTPRHKVTEMGQEVTMRCQPILGHNTVFWYRQTMMQGLELLAYFRNRAPLDDSGMPKDRFSAEMPDATLATLKIQPSEPRDSAVYFCASRDGDTEAFFGQGTRLTVV.

The J gene is TRBJ1-3, the V gene TRBV4-2; D gene ambiguous. CDR1 is LGHNA, CDR2 YNFKEQ, per germline. There are 15 residues in the CDR3. V lost 0 bases to trimming and J lost 3 bases, with 9 bases between them. Here the CDR3 DNA reads TGTGCCAGCAGCCAAGATGTATGGGGTGGAAACACCATATATTTT. It yields the protein CASSQDVWGGNTIYF.

This clone has just one count. The rearrangement uses TRBV5-4 and TRBJ1-3, with no clear D. The CDR3 is 14 residues long. The V gene lost 1 base and the J gene lost 4 bases, with 9 bases spanning the gap. Germline V gives CDR1 SGHNT, CDR2 YYREEE (reference sequence). The CDR3 protein is CASSLRSLGNTIYF. The CDR3 DNA reads TGTGCCAGCAGCTTGCGCAGCCTGGGAAACACCATATATTTT.

The rearrangement uses TRBV10-1 and TRBJ2-1, with 12 bases aligning to TRBD2. Germline V CDR1 and CDR2: WNHNN, SYGVQD (reference sequence). V lost 5 bases and J lost 8; bases outside the gene matches: 7. The CDR3 sequence is 15 residues long. CDR3 region: CASSTGLAGRDEQFF. CDR3 nucleotides: TGCGCCAGCAGTACTGGACTAGCGGGAAGGGATGAGCAGTTCTTC.

V usage is TRBV5-1 and J usage is TRBJ2-3; 7 bases line up with TRBD2. The CDR3 covers 16 residues. CDR1 is SGHRS and CDR2 is YFSETQ in the germline V gene. V was clipped by 3 bases and J by 8 bases; unmatched bases: 15. Here the CDR3 reads CASSSWAGDSRGTQYF. CDR3 in DNA: TGCGCCAGCAGCTCCTGGGCGGGGGATTCACGGGGTACGCAGTATTTT.

This chain uses TRBV6-5 with TRBJ2-7; D could derive from TRBD1 or TRBD2 (6 bases each). Germline CDR1 MNHEY, CDR2 SVGAGI. The CDR3 loop spans 14 amino acids. V was trimmed by 7 bases and J by 4 bases, leaving 17 bases between them. The CDR3, as DNA: TGTGCCAGCATTTGGGACACGGGGGTGTACGAGCAGTACTTC. It encodes CASIWDTGVYEQYF.

Regarding this clone: At one of its ends the junction is not consistent with the germline gene, which may arise from a read error. J is TRBJ2-1 and V is TRBV19; no clear D. The CDR3 contains 14 residues. Germline CDR1 is LNHDA and CDR2 is SQIVND (reference sequence). The CDR3 DNA reads TGTGCCAGTGGTATTAAGGGCACCTACAATGAGCAGTTCTTC. Encoded protein: CASGIKGTYNEQFF.

This clone was detected only a few times. CDR3 in amino acids: CASSIGRAGRLNTEAFF. Here the CDR3 DNA reads TGTGCCAGTAGTATAGGTAGGGCAGGGCGTCTGAACACTGAAGCTTTCTTT. This sequence joins TRBV19 and TRBJ1-1, with D possibly being TRBD1 (5 bases). The germline V and J ends were trimmed by 1 base and 0 bases, with 15 bases remaining between them. This CDR3 is built from 17 residues. Looked up from germline, CDR1 is LNHDA and CDR2 is SQIVND (reference sequence).

The J gene is TRBJ2-7, the V gene TRBV7-2, with 7 bases that match TRBD1. J gave up 6 bases and V 5 bases, and 10 bases lay outside the gene matches. From germline, CDR1 is SGHTA and CDR2 FQGNSA. CDR3 length equals 14 residues. The DNA of the CDR3 is TGTGCCAGCAGCCAGACAGGGCTTTTCGGCGAGCAGTACTTC. Residues: CASSQTGLFGEQYF.

V is TRBV5-6 and J is TRBJ1-4; unclear D gene. There are 14 residues in the CDR3. The germline V and J ends were trimmed by 2 bases and 8 bases, with 13 bases remaining between them. Germline V gene sequence: CDR1 SGHDT, CDR2 YYEEEE. The CDR3 loop is CASSFNNRREKLFF. Here the CDR3 DNA reads TGTGCCAGCAGCTTTAACAATAGGCGGGAAAAACTGTTTTTT.

The chain couples TRBV18 to TRBJ1-5, with D possibly matching TRBD1 (6 bases). CDR1 KGHSH and CDR2 LQKENI come from the germline V gene. V was shortened by 2 bases and J by 7 bases, with 12 bases between the two germline ends. The CDR3 loop spans 14 amino acids. CDR3 DNA: TGTGCCAGCTCACCAAGGTCAGGGGAACAGCCCCAGCATTTT. This encodes CASSPRSGEQPQHF.

This clone was found once. V is TRBV5-1 and J is TRBJ2-3; 8 bases match TRBD2. Germline CDR1 and CDR2: SGHRS and YFSETQ. V dropped 1 base and J dropped 4; count of bases not matched to a gene: 2. This CDR3 has 14 amino acids. The CDR3 DNA is TGCGCCAGCAGCTTGCGCGGGAGGCCAGATACGCAGTATTTT. Encoded protein: CASSLRGRPDTQYF.

The chain links TRBV20-1 to TRBJ2-1; no definite D call. This CDR3 spans 10 amino acids. The V gene lost 7 bases and the J gene lost 10 bases, with 11 bases spanning the gap. CDR1 and CDR2 from the germline V gene are DFQATT and SNEGSKA (reference sequence). CDR3 sequence reads: CSVKIGEQFF. The CDR3 bases are TGCAGTGTCAAAATTGGGGAGCAGTTCTTC.

V usage is TRBV7-9 and J usage is TRBJ1-1, with 7 nucleotides matching TRBD1. The CDR3 is 12 amino acids. Germline loops: CDR1 SEHNR, CDR2 FQNEAQ (reference sequence). V gave up 1 base and J gave up 9 bases; unmatched junction bases: 2. CDR3 residues: CASSLVRGQAFF. The CDR3, as DNA: TGTGCCAGCAGCTTAGTAAGGGGGCAAGCTTTCTTT. The full variable domain, its missing parts supplied by reference TRBV7-9 and TRBJ1-1, is DTGVSQNPRHKITKRGQNVTFRCDPISEHNRLYWYRQTLGQGPEFLTYFQNEAQLEKSRLLSDRFSAERPKGSFSTLEIQRTEQGDSAMYLCASSLVRGQAFFGQGTRLTVV.

J is TRBJ1-3 and V is TRBV19, with unresolved D. The germline V gene has CDR1 LNHDA and CDR2 SQIVND (reference sequence). V shed 6 bases and J shed 3 bases, with 15 bases lying between them. CDR3 length equals 15 residues. The CDR3 loop reads CASSGGRRIGNTIYF. CDR3 DNA sequence: TGTGCCAGTAGCGGAGGGAGGAGAATTGGAAACACCATATATTTT.

This rearrangement joins TRBV30 to TRBJ1-2; D unclear. Per the germline V gene, CDR1 is GTSNPN and CDR2 is SVGIG (reference sequence). The CDR3 totals 12 residues. V lost 2 bases to trimming and J lost 8 bases, with 12 bases between them. The CDR3 DNA is TGTGCCTGGAGTCACGGGTCTATCGGCTACACCTTC. Translating it yields CAWSHGSIGYTF.

The table lists this clone with a few counts. The V and J genes are TRBV24-1 and TRBJ1-1, with D tentatively TRBD1 (6 bases). Germline-derived CDR1 and CDR2 are KGHDR and SFDVKD. CDR3 size: 12 residues. Deletions cut 10 bases from V and 1 base from J, with 9 bases between. The CDR3 loop reads CATRGGNTEAFF. CDR3 in DNA: TGTGCCACTAGAGGGGGGAACACTGAAGCTTTCTTT.